The subject of this entry is one T cell receptor (beta chain). Its antigen is unknown. This specimen comes from a study of T cell repertoires in cytomegalovirus infection. General study findings and limits: CMV carriers having the relevant HLA were flagged by cumulative public TCR beta family frequency.

The length of the CDR3 is 13 residues. The ends lost 6 bases at V and 13 bases at J; junction bases unmatched: 10. The germline gives CDR1 MNHNS, CDR2 SASEGT. TCRdb ran MiXCR on the reads and lists one entry per CDR3 protein. The sample lists some 320,000 distinct CDR3 sequences, 25% to 35% occurring once. The genes are TRBV6-1 and TRBJ2-1; 9 positions agree with TRBD2. This sequence originates from a human donor in good health (CMV status not recorded). Some clones in this sample may be carry-over from other donors' samples. Sequencing used cultured PBMCs, obtained from culture after CMV antigen stimulation. CDR3 nucleotides: TGTGCCAGCAGCCCGGGGGGACTAGCCGGACAGTTCTTC. It codes for CASSPGGLAGQFF.